The 23 T cell receptor beta chains given below trace back to one sample, sequenced in a study of blood T cells in healthy people across ages. Primers used in a second PCR of about 7 to 12 cycles were a sample-barcoded 5' primer and a J-beta primer mix. TCRdb processed the 5' RACE reads anew with MiXCR; each CDR3 protein has one entry. The sample holds 540,000 or so distinct CDR3 sequences, about 25% seen once. Sequencing was performed on blood. The receptor source for this set is a woman in her 70s in good health.

This clonotype has only one observation. The genes are TRBV4-3 and TRBJ2-2; D is perhaps TRBD1 (6 bases). The CDR3 extends over 18 amino acids. The germline V and J ends were trimmed by 0 bases and 1 base, with 15 bases remaining between them. From germline, CDR1 is LGHNA and CDR2 YSLEER. CDR3 loop: CASSQDWRGQRNTGELFF. CDR3 in DNA: TGCGCCAGCAGCCAAGATTGGCGAGGACAGCGGAACACCGGGGAGCTGTTTTTT.

The CDR3 is CASSPRTGGGSGYTF. For the CDR3, the DNA is TGTGCCAGCAGCCCTAGGACAGGTGGAGGTTCCGGCTACACCTTC. The rearrangement joins TRBV7-2 to TRBJ1-2, with 7 nucleotides matching TRBD1. V gave up 5 bases and J gave up 8 bases; unmatched junction bases: 14. Germline-derived CDR1 and CDR2 are SGHTA and FQGNSA. The CDR3 consists of 15 residues.

The chain employs TRBV20-1 and TRBJ2-2; 9 bases are shared with TRBD2. The CDR3 length is 16 residues. The germline gives CDR1 DFQATT, CDR2 SNEGSKA (reference sequence). V lost 1 base, J lost 7 bases, and 10 bases stayed unmatched. The CDR3 nucleotides read TGCAGTGCTAGAGTCCCCTCTAGCGGGGTTAGCGGGGAGCTGTTTTTT. This gives the protein CSARVPSSGVSGELFF.

The rearrangement links TRBV6-5 to TRBJ2-3; 15 nucleotides agree with TRBD2. The CDR3 totals 19 residues. Looked up from germline, CDR1 is MNHEY and CDR2 is SVGAGI. Trimming at V came to 2 bases and at J to 3 bases, leaving 9 bases not matched to a gene. This CDR3 is CASSYKSGLAGGRTDTQYF. In DNA form, the CDR3 reads TGTGCCAGCAGTTACAAGTCAGGACTAGCGGGGGGGCGAACAGATACGCAGTATTTT.

The CDR3 here is CASKDAGVTTDTQYF. Here the CDR3 DNA reads TGCGCCAGCAAGGACGCGGGGGTGACCACAGATACGCAGTATTTT. This chain uses TRBV5-1 with TRBJ2-3, with 7 bases that match TRBD2. The CDR3 spans 15 residues. The junction had 9 bases not matched to a gene; V was cut back by 6 bases and J by 2 bases. CDR1 and CDR2 from the germline V gene are SGHRS and YFSETQ.

This clonotype was detected only a few times. V is TRBV6-2 or TRBV6-3 and J is TRBJ2-1; D is perhaps TRBD2 (6 bases). Per the germline V gene, CDR1 is MNHEY and CDR2 is SVGEGT. Trimming took off 5 bases at V and 7 bases at J, with 18 bases between the two ends. CDR3 length: 15 amino acids. The CDR3, as DNA: TGTGCCAGCAGTCTAGCCGCGGGGCCGAGGAATGAGCAGTTCTTC. This gives the protein CASSLAAGPRNEQFF.

The chain couples TRBV4-1 to TRBJ2-3; D perhaps matches TRBD1 (6 bases). This CDR3 contains 15 residues. The V gene lost 1 base and the J gene lost 5 bases, with 13 bases spanning the gap. The germline gives CDR1 MGHRA, CDR2 YSYEKL. In nucleotides, the CDR3 is TGCGCCAGCAGCCAAGCGGACAGCTCTCTAGATACGCAGTATTTT. Protein product: CASSQADSSLDTQYF.

This clonotype showed up just once. The chain joins TRBV6-1 to TRBJ2-3, with 13 nucleotides matching TRBD2. This CDR3 contains 18 residues. Germline loops: CDR1 MNHNS, CDR2 SASEGT. With V trimmed by 2 bases and J by 2 bases, 7 bases remained unmatched. Here the CDR3 reads CASSERMGLAGNTDTQYF. The CDR3 DNA reads TGTGCCAGCAGTGAAAGGATGGGACTAGCGGGAAACACAGATACGCAGTATTTT.

This clonotype has just a few counts. The chain couples TRBV7-2 to TRBJ2-5; D remains ambiguous. CDR3 size: 15 residues. With 3 bases removed from V and 5 bases from J, the gap between germline ends came to 16 bases. CDR1 and CDR2 from the germline V gene are SGHTA and FQGNSA. CDR3 sequence (DNA): TGTGCCAGCAGCTTCCAACGCGGCCTGGGGGAGACCCAGTACTTC. Protein sequence: CASSFQRGLGETQYF.

Written as DNA, the CDR3 is TGTGCCAGCAGGAGGGACCTCAGCTCCTACGAGCAGTACTTC. This encodes CASRRDLSSYEQYF. The chain has TRBV6-2 or TRBV6-3 and TRBJ2-7; D tentatively reads TRBD1 or TRBD2 (5 bases each). Germline V lookup: CDR1 MNHEY, CDR2 SVGEGT. Trimming shortened V by 6 bases and J by 0 bases, and 12 bases separated the two germline ends. CDR3 length: 14 amino acids.

This clonotype was seen more than once but under ten times. The rearrangement uses TRBV6-6 and TRBJ1-4; D is ambiguous. This CDR3 contains 13 residues. The germline V and J ends were trimmed by 7 bases and 6 bases, with 12 bases remaining between them. Germline CDR1 and CDR2: MNHNY and SVGAGI (reference sequence). The chain's CDR3 is CASTAGMDEKLFF. The CDR3 DNA sequence: TGTGCCAGCACAGCGGGGATGGATGAAAAACTGTTTTTT.

The chain couples TRBV19 to TRBJ1-6, with D perhaps matching TRBD1 (5 bases). V was clipped by 7 bases and J by 10 bases, with 17 bases between them. This CDR3 comprises 14 residues. Germline V gives CDR1 LNHDA, CDR2 SQIVND (reference sequence). The CDR3 DNA is TGTGCCAGTACCAATCCAGGGTCCAAGTCACCCCTCCACTTT. This gives the protein CASTNPGSKSPLHF. Based on the CDR3 plus reference TRBV19 and TRBJ1-6, the full variable domain is DGGITQSPKYLFRKEGQNVTLSCEQNLNHDAMYWYRQDPGQGLRLIYYSQIVNDFQKGDIAEGYSVSREKKESFPLTVTSAQKNPTAFYLCASTNPGSKSPLHFGNGTRLTVT.

V gene TRBV15 combines with J gene TRBJ2-7; a weak D match, TRBD2 (6 bases). Looked up from germline, CDR1 is LNHNV and CDR2 is YYDKDF (reference sequence). The CDR3 is 14 residues long. V shed 0 bases and J shed 5 bases, with 11 bases lying between them. CDR3 amino acids: CATSRDLWEDEQYF. Here the CDR3 DNA reads TGTGCCACCAGCAGAGATTTGTGGGAGGACGAGCAGTACTTC.

The chain employs TRBV6-6 and TRBJ2-5, with 8 bases that match TRBD1. The length of the CDR3 is 14 residues. In germline, CDR1 is MNHNY, CDR2 SVGAGI (reference sequence). The ends lost 2 bases at V and 4 bases at J; junction bases unmatched: 3. CDR3: CASSYPGQGETQYF. In DNA form, the CDR3 reads TGTGCCAGCAGTTACCCAGGACAGGGAGAGACCCAGTACTTC.

This clonotype was counted a few times. The V gene is TRBV27, the J gene TRBJ1-4; D is perhaps TRBD1 (5 bases). CDR3 length: 12 amino acids. V was cut by 6 bases and J by 8 bases, with 10 bases left in between. Germline CDR1 reads MNHEY; CDR2 reads SMNVEV (reference sequence). The CDR3 region is CASRQGVEKLFF. CDR3 nucleotides: TGTGCCAGCAGGCAAGGGGTGGAAAAACTGTTTTTT.

The genes are TRBV7-3 and TRBJ2-5, with D maybe TRBD2 (7 bases). Germline CDR1 and CDR2: SGHTA and FQGTGA. V dropped 6 bases and J dropped 5 bases, with 25 bases sitting between them. The length of the CDR3 is 17 residues. CDR3 DNA: TGTGCCAGCAGTCCTGGCCAGGGGCTAGCGGACGGGGAGACCCAGTACTTC. It specifies CASSPGQGLADGETQYF.

The chain has TRBV7-3 and TRBJ2-1, with D hard to call. The CDR3 has 15 amino acids. Trimming pared 2 bases from V and 3 bases from J, leaving 11 bases between. CDR1 is SGHTA, CDR2 FQGTGA, per germline. DNA of the CDR3: TGTGCCAGCAGCTTAGCTGCGAACCTCTACAATGAGCAGTTCTTC. Its translation is CASSLAANLYNEQFF.

This clonotype was seen a handful of times. The DNA for the CDR3 is TGTGCCAGCAGTCGACGCGGGACAGGGAACGTTGGCAATCAGCCCCAGCATTTT. Amino acid sequence: CASSRRGTGNVGNQPQHF. The gene calls are TRBV6-5 and TRBJ1-5; 9 nucleotides agree with TRBD1. V dropped 5 bases and J dropped 2; count of bases not matched to a gene: 13. Germline values: CDR1 MNHEY, CDR2 SVGAGI. The CDR3 extends over 18 amino acids.

This clonotype was seen only a few times. The chain couples TRBV10-3 to TRBJ2-3; no clear D. V lost 11 bases to trimming and J lost 2 bases, with 14 bases between them. The CDR3 runs 13 residues. Germline lookup yields CDR1 ENHRY and CDR2 SYGVKD. Here the CDR3 reads CASRGPPTDTQYF. In DNA, the CDR3 is TGTGCCTCTCGTGGCCCACCCACAGATACGCAGTATTTT.

The V and J genes are TRBV29-1 and TRBJ2-7, with a weak D call TRBD2 (6 bases). CDR1 and CDR2 (germline): SQVTM, ANQGSEA. There are 12 residues in the CDR3. Trimming removed 0 bases from V and 5 bases from J, with 8 bases in between. CDR3: CSVEEGGDEQYF. CDR3 sequence (DNA): TGCAGCGTTGAAGAAGGCGGGGACGAGCAGTACTTC.

This clonotype was observed a handful of times. The rearrangement joins TRBV6-5 to TRBJ2-1; 8 bases line up with TRBD2. The CDR3 sequence is 14 residues long. The trim removed 6 bases at V and 9 bases at J, leaving 10 bases unmatched. Per the germline V gene, CDR1 is MNHEY and CDR2 is SVGAGI. The CDR3 DNA sequence: TGTGCCAGCAGGGGACATAGCGGGACAAGTGAGCAGTTCTTC. This gives the protein CASRGHSGTSEQFF.

This clonotype came up a few times. The V gene is TRBV12-3 or TRBV12-4, the J gene TRBJ1-1; a possible D gene is TRBD1 (6 bases). This CDR3 contains 15 residues. The germline V and J ends were trimmed by 2 bases and 1 base, with 11 bases remaining between them. CDR3 protein: CASSLFGGPNTEAFF. The CDR3 coding sequence is TGTGCCAGCAGTTTATTCGGGGGCCCGAACACTGAAGCTTTCTTT.

This chain links TRBV7-2 with TRBJ1-4; D is possibly TRBD1 (5 bases). CDR1 SGHTA and CDR2 FQGNSA come from the germline V gene. There are 15 residues in the CDR3. Deletions cut 5 bases from V and 8 bases from J, with 18 bases between. CDR3 residues: CASSLQARSPEKLFF. CDR3 sequence (DNA): TGTGCCAGCAGCCTACAGGCGAGGAGTCCGGAAAAACTGTTTTTT.